The 20 T cell receptor beta chains listed next were all sequenced from one sample in a study of cytotoxic CD8 clonotypes in ibrutinib-treated CLL. The method was immunoSEQ multiplex PCR; TCRdb's version includes in-frame clones alone and lacks a portion of them. The sample shows approximately 24,000 clones, 78% of them seen only once. The sample here was PBMCs, taken before ibrutinib treatment. All receptors derive from a human donor with chronic lymphocytic leukemia.

The genes are TRBV28 and TRBJ1-5; 7 bases map to TRBD1. The germline CDR1 and CDR2 sequences are MDHEN and SYDVKM. The CDR3 loop spans 15 amino acids. Trimming cost V 5 bases and J 6 bases; bases outside gene matches: 10. The CDR3 DNA sequence: TGTGCCAGCAGTACATCGGACAGGACGGGTCAGCCCCAGCATTTT. The encoded protein is CASSTSDRTGQPQHF.

The chain employs TRBV18 and TRBJ2-2; D gene unclear. The CDR3 has 15 residues. The V gene lost 2 bases and the J gene lost 2 bases, with 9 bases spanning the gap. From germline, CDR1 is KGHSH and CDR2 LQKENI. The CDR3 coding sequence is TGTGCCAGCTCACCAAGGCGGACCAACACCGGGGAGCTGTTTTTT. It specifies CASSPRRTNTGELFF.

The chain joins TRBV19 to TRBJ1-1; 8 bases fit TRBD1. This CDR3 spans 14 amino acids. Trimming cost V 4 bases and J 1 base; bases outside gene matches: 2. Germline CDR1 reads LNHDA; CDR2 reads SQIVND (reference sequence). The CDR3 reads CASSRGTGNTEAFF. In DNA form, the CDR3 reads TGTGCCAGTAGTAGAGGGACAGGGAACACTGAAGCTTTCTTT.

The chain joins TRBV5-1 to TRBJ2-1; the D gene is possibly TRBD1 (5 bases). The ends were cut back, 6 bases at V and 5 bases at J, with 9 bases in the middle. Germline assignment: CDR1 SGHRS and CDR2 YFSETQ. The CDR3 extends over 12 amino acids. CDR3 residues: CASNRQNNEQFF. In nucleotides, the CDR3 is TGCGCCAGCAATCGACAGAACAATGAGCAGTTCTTC.

This clone showed up just a few times. The chain is built from TRBV5-4 and TRBJ2-7, with TRBD1 as a possible D gene (5 bases). Germline V CDR1 and CDR2: SGHNT, YYREEE (reference sequence). Trimming pared 0 bases from V and 2 bases from J, leaving 9 bases between. The CDR3 runs 14 residues. This CDR3 reads CASSLDTGPYEQYF. CDR3 DNA: TGTGCCAGCAGCTTGGATACAGGACCCTACGAGCAGTACTTC.

The V gene is TRBV27, the J gene TRBJ1-2; the D is unclear. Trimming left V 5 bases short and J 6 bases short, with 25 bases between. Germline loops: CDR1 MNHEY, CDR2 SMNVEV (reference sequence). The CDR3 totals 17 residues. The CDR3 DNA follows: TGTGCCAGCAGTCTCTCTACGGGCGGATTACGCATCGATGGCTACACCTTC. Amino acid sequence: CASSLSTGGLRIDGYTF.

V usage is TRBV4-3 and J usage is TRBJ2-2, with TRBD1 identical over 7 bases. The germline V gene encodes CDR1 LGHNA and CDR2 YSLEER. This CDR3 contains 15 residues. Losses at the gene ends were 4 bases for V and 2 bases for J; bases not matched to a gene: 4. The CDR3, as DNA: TGCGCCAGCAGCCCCAACAGGGGAAACACCGGGGAGCTGTTTTTT. As protein: CASSPNRGNTGELFF.

This sequence joins TRBV2 and TRBJ2-6; D is perhaps TRBD2 (6 bases). CDR1 SNHLY and CDR2 FYNNEI come from the germline V gene. Trimming removed 4 bases from V and 3 bases from J, with 10 bases in between. This CDR3 is built from 15 residues. Here the CDR3 DNA reads TGTGCCAGCAGTGTCCCGGGGGTTGGGGCCAACGTCCTGACTTTC. This gives the protein CASSVPGVGANVLTF. Full variable domain (outside the CDR3, taken from reference TRBV2 and TRBJ2-6): EPEVTQTPSHQVTQMGQEVILRCVPISNHLYFYWYRQILGQKVEFLVSFYNNEISEKSEIFDDQFSVERPDGSNFTLKIRSTKLEDSAMYFCASSVPGVGANVLTFGAGSRLTVL.

In its sample, this clone was seen a few times. V usage is TRBV5-1 and J usage is TRBJ1-1; 11 bases are shared with TRBD1. The V and J ends lost 3 bases and 2 bases, in that order; junction bases with no gene match: 6. The CDR3 loop spans 16 amino acids. The germline gives CDR1 SGHRS, CDR2 YFSETQ. The chain's CDR3 is CASSSGQGAGNTEAFF. For the CDR3, the DNA is TGCGCCAGCAGCTCCGGACAGGGGGCTGGAAACACTGAAGCTTTCTTT.

V is TRBV7-9 and J is TRBJ2-7; D assignment may be TRBD1 or TRBD2 (5 bases each). V lost 4 bases and J lost 5, with 12 bases in between. Per germline, CDR1 SEHNR and CDR2 FQNEAQ (reference sequence). This CDR3 contains 13 residues. CDR3 sequence: CASSSRGPDEQYF. CDR3 DNA: TGTGCCAGCAGCTCACGGGGCCCCGACGAGCAGTACTTC.

The chain employs TRBV23-1 and TRBJ1-2; D is perhaps TRBD1 (5 bases). TRBV23-1 is labeled an ORF, and its function is uncertain. The CDR3 has 16 amino acids. Trimming removed 1 base from V and 4 bases from J, with 16 bases in between. CDR3 amino acids: CASSQWGREGTYGYTF. CDR3 nucleotides: TGCGCCAGCAGTCAATGGGGACGGGAAGGGACCTATGGCTACACCTTC.

This chain connects TRBV4-2 to TRBJ1-1; 7 nucleotides agree with TRBD1. J lost 0 bases, V lost 5 bases, and 6 bases had no gene match. The CDR3 spans 15 residues. Germline CDR1 reads LGHNA; CDR2 reads YNFKEQ. CDR3 loop: CASSTGARVNTEAFF. CDR3 coding DNA: TGTGCCAGCAGCACAGGGGCGAGGGTGAACACTGAAGCTTTCTTT.

For the CDR3, the DNA is TGTGCCTGGGGGCGGAGGCGGGAGGGCCACGAGCAGTACTTC. Protein: CAWGRRREGHEQYF. This rearrangement joins TRBV30 to TRBJ2-7; TRBD2 aligns across 9 bases. The trim removed 5 bases at V and 5 bases at J, leaving 10 bases unmatched. Per germline, CDR1 GTSNPN and CDR2 SVGIG (reference sequence). The CDR3 totals 14 residues.

The J gene is TRBJ2-3, the V gene TRBV27, with D possibly called TRBD1 or TRBD2 (5 bases each). V lost 3 bases and J 1 base, leaving 11 bases between the germline ends. The CDR3 runs 15 residues. Germline CDR1 and CDR2: MNHEY and SMNVEV (reference sequence). CDR3 protein: CASSFVQGGTDTQYF. The CDR3 nucleotides read TGTGCCAGCAGTTTTGTCCAGGGAGGCACAGATACGCAGTATTTT.

The chain employs TRBV19 and TRBJ1-4; D unclear. This CDR3 has 14 amino acids. V was cut by 8 bases and J by 1 base, with 11 bases left in between. The germline CDR1 and CDR2 sequences are LNHDA and SQIVND (reference sequence). The CDR3 DNA follows: TGTGCCAGTCTCGCCCGGGGAACTAATGAAAAACTGTTTTTT. The encoded protein is CASLARGTNEKLFF. The whole variable domain, remainder taken from reference TRBV19 and TRBJ1-4, is DGGITQSPKYLFRKEGQNVTLSCEQNLNHDAMYWYRQDPGQGLRLIYYSQIVNDFQKGDIAEGYSVSREKKESFPLTVTSAQKNPTAFYLCASLARGTNEKLFFGSGTQLSVL.

The J gene is TRBJ2-3, the V gene TRBV6-6, with 7 nucleotides matching TRBD2. The CDR3 spans 15 residues. V trimming: 0 bases; J trimming: 5 bases; junction bases outside the gene matches: 5. Germline V CDR1 and CDR2: MNHNY, SVGAGI (reference sequence). CDR3 sequence reads: CASSYSTGGRDTQYF. CDR3 nucleotides: TGTGCCAGCAGTTACTCGACGGGGGGACGAGATACGCAGTATTTT.

This sequence joins TRBV5-4 and TRBJ2-7, with 10 bases matching TRBD2. Germline loops: CDR1 SGHNT, CDR2 YYREEE (reference sequence). The CDR3 contains 14 residues. Unmatched junction bases numbered 3, after V lost 4 bases and J lost 2 bases. Here the CDR3 reads CASSASGSAYEQYF. CDR3 coding DNA: TGTGCCAGCAGCGCTAGCGGGAGTGCCTACGAGCAGTACTTC.

The V and J genes are TRBV19 and TRBJ1-1, with D hard to call. V was trimmed by 3 bases and J by 6 bases, leaving 11 bases between them. CDR1 LNHDA and CDR2 SQIVND come from the germline V gene (reference sequence). The CDR3 spans 13 residues. CDR3 amino acids: CASSMIRPAEAFF. The DNA of the CDR3 is TGTGCCAGTAGTATGATCCGCCCCGCTGAAGCTTTCTTT.

The V and J genes are TRBV7-2 and TRBJ2-7; 7 positions match TRBD2. Germline values: CDR1 SGHTA, CDR2 FQGNSA. V lost 7 bases, J lost 3 bases, and 9 bases stayed unmatched. The length of the CDR3 is 14 residues. The CDR3 loop reads CASTTRGGSYEQYF. The CDR3 DNA follows: TGTGCCAGCACCACGCGGGGCGGGAGCTACGAGCAGTACTTC.

This clone is a singleton in its sample. This chain joins TRBV30 and TRBJ2-5, with D possibly matching TRBD1 (5 bases). The ends were cut back, 4 bases at V and 2 bases at J, with 17 bases in the middle. CDR3 length: 15 residues. Germline CDR1 and CDR2: GTSNPN and SVGIG (reference sequence). CDR3 sequence reads: CAWTLQPGRQETQYF. CDR3 in DNA: TGTGCCTGGACCCTGCAACCAGGGCGACAAGAGACCCAGTACTTC.